This TCR beta chain was found in a study of blood T cells in healthy people across ages. CDR3 length: 12 amino acids. Germline assignment: CDR1 SGHRS and CDR2 YFSETQ. V dropped 5 bases and J dropped 8 bases, with 11 bases sitting between them. With a J-beta primer mix and a sample-barcoded 5' primer, a second PCR ran about 6 to 11 cycles. TCRdb re-called the 5' RACE reads with MiXCR, one entry per CDR3 protein. The repertoire includes roughly 1,000,000 distinct CDR3 sequences, around 27% of them detected once, and approximately 0.7% sits in the top ten. With respect to this clonotype: Antigen specificity is unknown.

Broader study findings: Long-lived and aged donors differed, with more naive CD4+ cells and higher diversity in the long-lived.

The sample also formed part of further work on T cells of mothers and their children.

This sequence joins TRBV5-1 and TRBJ2-1, with D uncertain. Sequenced sample: blood. This sequence was found in a girl aged 2 to 9 in good health. The CDR3 nucleotides are TGCGCCAGCAGTGTTGGATCCTATGAGCAGTTCTTC. Amino acid sequence: CASSVGSYEQFF.